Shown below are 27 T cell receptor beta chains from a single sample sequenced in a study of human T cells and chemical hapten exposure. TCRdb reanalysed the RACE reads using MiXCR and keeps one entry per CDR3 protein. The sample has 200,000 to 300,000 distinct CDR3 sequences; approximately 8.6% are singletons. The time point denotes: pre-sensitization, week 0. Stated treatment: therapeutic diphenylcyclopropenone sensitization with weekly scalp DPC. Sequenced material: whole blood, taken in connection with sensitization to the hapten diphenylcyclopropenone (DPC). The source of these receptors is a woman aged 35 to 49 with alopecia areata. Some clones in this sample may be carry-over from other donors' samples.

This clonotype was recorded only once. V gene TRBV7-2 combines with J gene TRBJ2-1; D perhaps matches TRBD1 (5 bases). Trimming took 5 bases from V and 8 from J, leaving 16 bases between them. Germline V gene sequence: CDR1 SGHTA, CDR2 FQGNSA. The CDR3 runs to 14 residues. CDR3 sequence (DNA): TGTGCCAGCAGCCCCAATCTCACAGGCGATGAGCAGTTCTTC. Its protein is CASSPNLTGDEQFF.

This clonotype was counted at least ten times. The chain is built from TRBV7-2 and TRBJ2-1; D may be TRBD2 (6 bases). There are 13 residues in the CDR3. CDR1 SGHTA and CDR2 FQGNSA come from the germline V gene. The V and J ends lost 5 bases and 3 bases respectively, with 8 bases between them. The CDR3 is CASSPRDYNEQFF. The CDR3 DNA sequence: TGTGCCAGCAGCCCGCGGGACTACAATGAGCAGTTCTTC.

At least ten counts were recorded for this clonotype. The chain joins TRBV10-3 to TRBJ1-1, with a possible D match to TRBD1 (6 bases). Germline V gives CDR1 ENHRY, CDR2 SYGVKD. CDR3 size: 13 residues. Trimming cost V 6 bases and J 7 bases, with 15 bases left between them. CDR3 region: CAIRGMGQLEAFF. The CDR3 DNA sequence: TGTGCCATCAGGGGAATGGGACAACTTGAAGCTTTCTTT.

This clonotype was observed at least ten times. The CDR3 spells CASSQEWGAGQPQHF. The CDR3 nucleotides read TGCGCCAGCAGCCAAGAATGGGGGGCAGGTCAGCCCCAGCATTTT. V usage is TRBV4-3 and J usage is TRBJ1-5; D is perhaps TRBD1 (6 bases). CDR1 is LGHNA and CDR2 is YSLEER in the germline V gene. The V end lost 0 bases, the J end lost 6 bases, and 12 bases lay between the germline ends. The length of the CDR3 is 15 residues.

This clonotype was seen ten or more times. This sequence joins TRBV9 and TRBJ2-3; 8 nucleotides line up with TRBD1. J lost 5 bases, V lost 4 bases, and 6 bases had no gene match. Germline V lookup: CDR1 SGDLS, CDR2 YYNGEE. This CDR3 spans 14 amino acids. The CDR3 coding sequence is TGTGCCAGCAGCCTCCGACAGGGGATAGATACGCAGTATTTT. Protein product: CASSLRQGIDTQYF.

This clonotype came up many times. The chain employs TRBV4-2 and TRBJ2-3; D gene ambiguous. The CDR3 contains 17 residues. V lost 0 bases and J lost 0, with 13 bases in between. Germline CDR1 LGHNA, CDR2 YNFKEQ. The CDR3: CASSQEGVRLSTDTQYF. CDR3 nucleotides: TGTGCCAGCAGCCAAGAGGGTGTCAGACTTAGCACAGATACGCAGTATTTT.

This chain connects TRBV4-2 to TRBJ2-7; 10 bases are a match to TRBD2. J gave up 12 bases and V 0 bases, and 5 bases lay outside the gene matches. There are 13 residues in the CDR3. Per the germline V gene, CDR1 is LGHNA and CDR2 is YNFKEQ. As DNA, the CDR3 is TGTGCCAGCAGCCAAGATCTTTCTAGCGGGGGGTACTTC. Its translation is CASSQDLSSGGYF.

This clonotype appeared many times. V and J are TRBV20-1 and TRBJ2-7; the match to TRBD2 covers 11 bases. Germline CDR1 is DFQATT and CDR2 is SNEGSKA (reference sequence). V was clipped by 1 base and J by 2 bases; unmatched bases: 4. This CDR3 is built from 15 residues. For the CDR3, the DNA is TGCAGTGCTAGAGTTTTACTAGCGGGAGCCTACGAGCAGTACTTC. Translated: CSARVLLAGAYEQYF.

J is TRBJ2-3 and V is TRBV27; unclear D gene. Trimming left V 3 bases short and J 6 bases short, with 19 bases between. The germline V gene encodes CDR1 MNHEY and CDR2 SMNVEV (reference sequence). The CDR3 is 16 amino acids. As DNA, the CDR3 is TGTGCCAGCAGTTTTAACTCCCGATTCGATACTGATACGCAGTATTTT. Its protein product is CASSFNSRFDTDTQYF.

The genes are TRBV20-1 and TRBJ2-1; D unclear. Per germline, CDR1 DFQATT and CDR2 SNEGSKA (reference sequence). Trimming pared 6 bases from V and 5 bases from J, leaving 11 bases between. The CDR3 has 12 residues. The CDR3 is CSATLDNNEQFF. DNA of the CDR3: TGCAGTGCCACCCTCGATAACAATGAGCAGTTCTTC.

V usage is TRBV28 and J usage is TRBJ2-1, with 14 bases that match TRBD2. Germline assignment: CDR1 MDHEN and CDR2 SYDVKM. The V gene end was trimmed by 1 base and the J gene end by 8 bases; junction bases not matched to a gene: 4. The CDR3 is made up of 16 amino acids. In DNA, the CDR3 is TGTGCCAGCAGTTTATCGGGACTAGCGGGAGCCCATGAGCAGTTCTTC. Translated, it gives CASSLSGLAGAHEQFF.

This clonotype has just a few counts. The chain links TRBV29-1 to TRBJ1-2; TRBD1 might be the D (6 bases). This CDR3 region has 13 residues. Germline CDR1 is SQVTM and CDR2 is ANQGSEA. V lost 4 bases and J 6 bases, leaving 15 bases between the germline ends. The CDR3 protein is CSVAGGQPHGYTF. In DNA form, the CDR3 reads TGCAGCGTTGCGGGGGGGCAGCCCCATGGCTACACCTTC. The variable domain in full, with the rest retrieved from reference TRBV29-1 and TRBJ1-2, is SAVISQKPSRDICQRGTSLTIQCQVDSQVTMMFWYRQQPGQSLTLIATANQGSEATYESGFVIDKFPISRPNLTFSTLTVSNMSPEDSSIYLCSVAGGQPHGYTFGSGTRLTVV.

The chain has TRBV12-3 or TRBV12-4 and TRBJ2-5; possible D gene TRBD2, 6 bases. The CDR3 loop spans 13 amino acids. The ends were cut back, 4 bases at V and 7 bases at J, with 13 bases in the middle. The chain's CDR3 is CASSSLAAGTQYF. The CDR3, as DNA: TGTGCCAGCAGTTCCTTAGCGGCAGGGACCCAGTACTTC.

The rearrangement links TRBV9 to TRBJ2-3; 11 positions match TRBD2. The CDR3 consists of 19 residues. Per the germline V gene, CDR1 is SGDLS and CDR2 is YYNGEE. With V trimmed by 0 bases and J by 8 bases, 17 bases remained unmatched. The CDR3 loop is CASSVDRDVAGGPVLTQYF. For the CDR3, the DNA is TGTGCCAGCAGCGTAGATCGGGACGTAGCGGGAGGGCCCGTCCTTACGCAGTATTTT.

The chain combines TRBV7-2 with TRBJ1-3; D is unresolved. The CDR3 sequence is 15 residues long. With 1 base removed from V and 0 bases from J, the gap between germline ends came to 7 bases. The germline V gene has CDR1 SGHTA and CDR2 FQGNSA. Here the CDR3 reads CASSLDARSGNTIYF. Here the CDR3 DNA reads TGTGCCAGCAGCTTAGACGCCCGCTCTGGAAACACCATATATTTT.

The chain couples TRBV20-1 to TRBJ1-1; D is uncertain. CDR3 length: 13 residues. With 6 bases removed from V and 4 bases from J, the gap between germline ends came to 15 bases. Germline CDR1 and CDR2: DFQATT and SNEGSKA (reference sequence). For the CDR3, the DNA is TGCAGTGCAACAGCTACAACCAGCACTGAAGCTTTCTTT. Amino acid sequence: CSATATTSTEAFF.

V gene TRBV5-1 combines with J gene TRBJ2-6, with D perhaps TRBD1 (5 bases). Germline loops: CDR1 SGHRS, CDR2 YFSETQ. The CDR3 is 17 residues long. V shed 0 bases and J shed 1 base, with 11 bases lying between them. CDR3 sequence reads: CASSLDLRGSGANVLTF. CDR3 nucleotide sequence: TGCGCCAGCAGCTTGGACCTAAGGGGTTCTGGGGCCAACGTCCTGACTTTC. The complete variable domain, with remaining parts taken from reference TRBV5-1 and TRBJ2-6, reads KAGVTQTPRYLIKTRGQQVTLSCSPISGHRSVSWYQQTPGQGLQFLFEYFSETQRNKGNFPGRFSGRQFSNSRSEMNVSTLELGDSALYLCASSLDLRGSGANVLTFGAGSRLTVL.

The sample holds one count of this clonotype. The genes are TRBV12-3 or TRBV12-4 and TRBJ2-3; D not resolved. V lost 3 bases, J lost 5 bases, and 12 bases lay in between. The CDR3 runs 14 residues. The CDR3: CASSLVPLEDTQYF. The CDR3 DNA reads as TGTGCCAGCAGTTTGGTACCCCTGGAAGATACGCAGTATTTT.

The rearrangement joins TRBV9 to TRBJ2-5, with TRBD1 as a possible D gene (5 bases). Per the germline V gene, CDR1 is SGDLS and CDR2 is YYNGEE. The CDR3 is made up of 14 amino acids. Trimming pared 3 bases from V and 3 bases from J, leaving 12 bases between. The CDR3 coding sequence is TGTGCCAGCAGCGATGCAGGGCGAGAAGAGACCCAGTACTTC. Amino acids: CASSDAGREETQYF.

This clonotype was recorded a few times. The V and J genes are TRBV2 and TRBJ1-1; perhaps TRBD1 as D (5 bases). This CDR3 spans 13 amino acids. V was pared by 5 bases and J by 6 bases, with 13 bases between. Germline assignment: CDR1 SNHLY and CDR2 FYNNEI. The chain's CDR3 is CASSPRDMAEAFF. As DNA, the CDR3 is TGTGCCAGCAGTCCCAGGGATATGGCTGAAGCTTTCTTT.

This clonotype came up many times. The CDR3 DNA sequence: TGCAGTGCTAGAGATCCAACAACAGGACTGAAGTATGGCTACACCTTC. Amino acid sequence: CSARDPTTGLKYGYTF. The chain couples TRBV20-1 to TRBJ1-2, with D perhaps TRBD1 (5 bases). Germline V gives CDR1 DFQATT, CDR2 SNEGSKA (reference sequence). The CDR3 is 16 residues long. Trimming cost V 0 bases and J 5 bases, with 19 bases left between them.

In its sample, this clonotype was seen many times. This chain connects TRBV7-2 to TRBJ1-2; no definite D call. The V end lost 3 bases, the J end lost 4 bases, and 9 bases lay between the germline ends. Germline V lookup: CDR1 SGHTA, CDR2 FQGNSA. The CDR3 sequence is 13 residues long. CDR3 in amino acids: CASSFDLAYGYTF. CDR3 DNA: TGTGCCAGCAGCTTCGACTTGGCCTATGGCTACACCTTC.

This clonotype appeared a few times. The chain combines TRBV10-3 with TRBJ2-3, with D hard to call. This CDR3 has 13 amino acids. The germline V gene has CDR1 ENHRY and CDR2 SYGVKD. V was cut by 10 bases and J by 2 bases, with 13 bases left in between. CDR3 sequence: CATAAGITDTQYF. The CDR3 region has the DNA TGTGCCACGGCGGCCGGAATCACAGATACGCAGTATTTT.

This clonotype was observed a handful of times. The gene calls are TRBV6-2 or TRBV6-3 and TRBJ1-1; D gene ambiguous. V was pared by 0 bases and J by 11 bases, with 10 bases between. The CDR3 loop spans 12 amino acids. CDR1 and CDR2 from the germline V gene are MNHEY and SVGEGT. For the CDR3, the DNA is TGTGCCAGCAGTTACTCTCACCCGAGCGCTTTCTTT. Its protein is CASSYSHPSAFF.

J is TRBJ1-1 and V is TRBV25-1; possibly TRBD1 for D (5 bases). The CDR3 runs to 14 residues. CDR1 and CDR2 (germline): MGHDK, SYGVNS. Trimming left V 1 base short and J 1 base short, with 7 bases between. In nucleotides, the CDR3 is TGTGCCAGCAGTGAATCCCAGGGGAACACTGAAGCTTTCTTT. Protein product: CASSESQGNTEAFF.

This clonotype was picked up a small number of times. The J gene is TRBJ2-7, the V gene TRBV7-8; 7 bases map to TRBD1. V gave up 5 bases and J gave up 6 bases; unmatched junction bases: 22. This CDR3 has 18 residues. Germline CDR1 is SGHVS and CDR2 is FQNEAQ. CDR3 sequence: CASSPREANRGGRLEQYF. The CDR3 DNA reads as TGTGCCAGCAGCCCAAGAGAGGCTAACAGGGGCGGCCGACTCGAGCAGTACTTC. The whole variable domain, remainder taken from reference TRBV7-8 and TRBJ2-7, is GAGVSQSPRYKVAKRGQDVALRCDPISGHVSLFWYQQALGQGPEFLTYFQNEAQLDKSGLPSDRFFAERPEGSVSTLKIQRTQQEDSAVYLCASSPREANRGGRLEQYFGPGTRLTVT.

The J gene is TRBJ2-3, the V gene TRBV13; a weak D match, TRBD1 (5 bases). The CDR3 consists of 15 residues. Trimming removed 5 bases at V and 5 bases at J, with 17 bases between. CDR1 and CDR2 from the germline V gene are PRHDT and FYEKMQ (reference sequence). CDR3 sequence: CASSQSQDPGDTQYF. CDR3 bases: TGTGCCAGCAGCCAATCACAGGACCCAGGAGATACGCAGTATTTT. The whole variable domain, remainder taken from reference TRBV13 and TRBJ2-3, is AAGVIQSPRHLIKEKRETATLKCYPIPRHDTVYWYQQGPGQDPQFLISFYEKMQSDKGSIPDRFSAQQFSDYHSELNMSSLELGDSALYFCASSQSQDPGDTQYFGPGTRLTVL.